The 5 T cell receptor beta chains reported below all come from one sample, sequenced in a study of cytomegalovirus exposure and HLA in healthy donors. PCR was performed using 60 Vbeta and 13 Jbeta primers. TCRdb's copy holds only in-frame clones and misses some; the assay was immunoSEQ multiplex PCR. The profile shows about 180,000 clones, roughly 80% of them singletons. The sample comprised PBMCs. The receptors come from a male donor in good health and CMV-seronegative.

This chain joins TRBV7-9 and TRBJ2-3; TRBD2 might be the D (6 bases). The CDR3 totals 15 residues. Looked up from germline, CDR1 is SEHNR and CDR2 is FQNEAQ (reference sequence). V lost 5 bases and J 5 bases, leaving 17 bases between the germline ends. The CDR3 protein is CASSPTLGTEDTQYF. CDR3 bases: TGTGCCAGCAGCCCCACCCTTGGGACTGAAGATACGCAGTATTTT. Using reference TRBV7-9 and TRBJ2-3 for the parts outside the CDR3, the full variable domain is DTGVSQNPRHKITKRGQNVTFRCDPISEHNRLYWYRQTLGQGPEFLTYFQNEAQLEKSRLLSDRFSAERPKGSFSTLEIQRTEQGDSAMYLCASSPTLGTEDTQYFGPGTRLTVL.

This clone occurred a few times. The chain carries TRBV4-2 and TRBJ1-5; D is undetermined. The CDR3 covers 17 residues. Trimming stripped 0 bases from V and 6 bases from J, with 18 bases between. Germline V gene data show CDR1 as LGHNA and CDR2 as YNFKEQ. This CDR3 reads CASSQEERTGMGQPQHF. In nucleotides, the CDR3 is TGTGCCAGCAGCCAAGAGGAAAGGACTGGGATGGGTCAGCCCCAGCATTTT.

The chain has TRBV27 and TRBJ2-2; D possibly corresponds to TRBD1 (6 bases). This CDR3 has 14 residues. Germline values: CDR1 MNHEY, CDR2 SMNVEV (reference sequence). V dropped 4 bases and J dropped 4 bases, with 10 bases sitting between them. This CDR3 is CASSSRGSTGELFF. CDR3 nucleotides: TGTGCCAGCAGTTCTAGGGGGAGCACCGGGGAGCTGTTTTTT.

The chain recombines TRBV7-9 with TRBJ1-4, with D hard to call. The CDR3 length is 14 residues. Germline V gene sequence: CDR1 SEHNR, CDR2 FQNEAQ (reference sequence). Trimming left V 3 bases short and J 4 bases short, with 9 bases between. The CDR3, as DNA: TGTGCCAGCAGCTTGGTCGGCGGTAATGAAAAACTGTTTTTT. Translating gives CASSLVGGNEKLFF.

This chain joins TRBV27 and TRBJ2-7; 8 bases fit TRBD2. V shed 5 bases and J 2 bases; nucleotides not matched to a gene: 5. This CDR3 has 14 residues. Germline V gives CDR1 MNHEY, CDR2 SMNVEV (reference sequence). The CDR3 DNA reads TGTGCCAGCAGTAAACGGGGGGGGCCCTACGAGCAGTACTTC. It encodes CASSKRGGPYEQYF.